Below are 31 T cell receptor beta chains sequenced from a single sample in a study of shared clonotypes between healthy human individuals. The table came from immunoSEQ multiplex PCR; TCRdb's copy has only in-frame clones and leaves some out. This table holds nearly 500,000 clones, less than 80% found once. The specimen sequenced was PBMCs. These receptors were taken from a woman in her forties in good health. Some clones in this sample may be carry-over from other donors' samples.

This clone was seen only once. The V call is TRBV7-3, the J call TRBJ2-1; TRBD1 matches 8 bases. V was pared by 1 base and J by 4 bases, with 9 bases of the junction left unmatched. Germline loops: CDR1 SGHTA, CDR2 FQGTGA. This CDR3 is 17 amino acids long. The CDR3 region is CASSLNPGQVGYNEQFF. The DNA for the CDR3 is TGTGCCAGCAGCTTAAACCCGGGACAGGTGGGTTACAATGAGCAGTTCTTC.

The J gene is TRBJ1-1, the V gene TRBV11-2; maybe TRBD1 (5 bases). From germline, CDR1 is SGHAT and CDR2 FQNNGV. Trimming took 1 base from V and 8 from J, leaving 14 bases between them. The CDR3 extends over 14 amino acids. The CDR3 nucleotides read TGTGCCAGCAGCTTAGTTCTCAGGGTGGCAGAAGCTTTCTTT. This codes for CASSLVLRVAEAFF.

This clone was recorded only once. The CDR3 DNA reads TGCGCCAGCAGCCACACTTACAGGGACTACGAGCAGTACTTC. This codes for CASSHTYRDYEQYF. The chain couples TRBV5-1 to TRBJ2-7, with a tentative D call TRBD1 (6 bases). Trimming cost V 4 bases and J 3 bases, with 14 bases left between them. The CDR3 loop spans 14 amino acids. Germline CDR1 and CDR2: SGHRS and YFSETQ.

The chain recombines TRBV29-1 with TRBJ2-7, with a tentative D call TRBD2 (6 bases). The germline V gene encodes CDR1 SQVTM and CDR2 ANQGSEA. This CDR3 region has 11 residues. V was shortened by 4 bases and J by 3 bases, with 7 bases between the two germline ends. The CDR3 loop reads CSVVGGYEQYF. The CDR3 DNA sequence: TGCAGCGTTGTCGGGGGCTACGAGCAGTACTTC.

CDR3 DNA sequence: TGTGCCAGCAGCTTAGTAGTTGCGCAATCTGAAAAACTGTTTTTT. It yields the protein CASSLVVAQSEKLFF. V gene TRBV7-2 combines with J gene TRBJ1-4; D unclear. The CDR3 sequence is 15 residues long. The ends were cut back, 1 base at V and 7 bases at J, with 13 bases in the middle. Germline V gene lookup returns CDR1 SGHTA and CDR2 FQGNSA.

The CDR3 DNA reads as TGTGCCAGCAGCTTAGCTGGGGACAGGGGGCAGTTCTTC. Protein product: CASSLAGDRGQFF. The gene calls are TRBV7-2 and TRBJ2-1; 10 positions match TRBD1. V lost 0 bases to trimming and J lost 12 bases; unmatched junction nucleotides: 2. Germline V lookup: CDR1 SGHTA, CDR2 FQGNSA. The CDR3 contains 13 residues.

V and J are TRBV7-2 and TRBJ1-4; TRBD1 agrees at 7 bases. V was pared by 5 bases and J by 0 bases, with 3 bases of the junction left unmatched. Germline V gene data show CDR1 as SGHTA and CDR2 as FQGNSA. This CDR3 is 15 amino acids long. CDR3: CASSPQGATNEKLFF. The CDR3 coding sequence is TGTGCCAGCAGCCCGCAGGGGGCAACTAATGAAAAACTGTTTTTT.

The chain recombines TRBV2 with TRBJ1-2, with a tentative D call TRBD1 (6 bases). Germline values: CDR1 SNHLY, CDR2 FYNNEI. The CDR3 loop spans 13 amino acids. V was shortened by 2 bases and J by 3 bases, with 7 bases between the two germline ends. CDR3 DNA sequence: TGTGCCAGCAGTGAAAACAGGGACTATGGCTACACCTTC. Translating it yields CASSENRDYGYTF.

The gene calls are TRBV11-1 and TRBJ1-2; D might be TRBD1 (5 bases). V lost 5 bases and J lost 8, with 15 bases in between. This CDR3 is 13 amino acids long. Per germline, CDR1 SGHAT and CDR2 FQDESV (reference sequence). The DNA for the CDR3 is TGTGCCAGCAGCCGTCATCAGGGTGACGGCTACACCTTC. Protein sequence: CASSRHQGDGYTF. Filled out from reference TRBV11-1 and TRBJ1-2, the complete variable domain reads EAEVAQSPRYKITEKSQAVAFWCDPISGHATLYWYRQILGQGPELLVQFQDESVVDDSQLPKDRFSAERLKGVDSTLKIQPAELGDSAMYLCASSRHQGDGYTFGSGTRLTVV.

The chain combines TRBV6-1 with TRBJ1-6; D is unresolved. This CDR3 region has 14 residues. Deletions cut 5 bases from V and 5 bases from J, with 10 bases between. Germline CDR1 reads MNHNS; CDR2 reads SASEGT. This chain's CDR3 is CASSPDADNSPLHF. CDR3 nucleotides: TGTGCCAGCAGTCCGGACGCAGATAATTCACCCCTCCACTTT.

This CDR3 reads CASSSDSPEAFF. The DNA of the CDR3 is TGTGCCAGCAGCTCCGACAGTCCTGAAGCTTTCTTT. This chain links TRBV7-2 with TRBJ1-1, with D possibly matching TRBD1 (5 bases). The germline V gene encodes CDR1 SGHTA and CDR2 FQGNSA. This CDR3 contains 12 residues. V shed 4 bases and J shed 6 bases, with 9 bases lying between them.

The V gene is TRBV7-9, the J gene TRBJ1-1, with D possibly matching TRBD1 (5 bases). V lost 7 bases to trimming and J lost 6 bases, with 15 bases between them. CDR3 size: 13 residues. CDR1 SEHNR and CDR2 FQNEAQ come from the germline V gene (reference sequence). CDR3 loop: CASKAGQLSEAFF. The CDR3 DNA reads as TGTGCCAGCAAGGCAGGGCAATTATCTGAAGCTTTCTTT.

The sample holds one count of this clone. The chain recombines TRBV4-2 with TRBJ2-3; no definite D call. Trimming pared 4 bases from V and 5 bases from J, leaving 7 bases between. Germline V gene sequence: CDR1 LGHNA, CDR2 YNFKEQ. CDR3 length: 12 residues. The CDR3 spells CASSPSGDTQYF. Here the CDR3 DNA reads TGTGCCAGCAGCCCCTCGGGAGATACGCAGTATTTT.

J is TRBJ2-2 and V is TRBV19; TRBD2 aligns across 9 bases. Germline CDR1 is LNHDA and CDR2 is SQIVND (reference sequence). Trimming removed 7 bases from V and 5 bases from J; junction bases left unmatched: 8. CDR3 length equals 15 residues. In nucleotides, the CDR3 is TGTGCCAGTAACTCTGGACTAGCGCAGACCGGGGAGCTGTTTTTT. Protein: CASNSGLAQTGELFF.

The gene calls are TRBV19 and TRBJ1-5; 7 bases align to TRBD1. The CDR3 covers 15 residues. Germline V gene data show CDR1 as LNHDA and CDR2 as SQIVND (reference sequence). V was clipped by 2 bases and J by 5 bases; unmatched bases: 6. CDR3 nucleotides: TGTGCCAGTAGTATAATTGGAGGGGGCGATCAGCCCCAGCATTTT. Its protein is CASSIIGGGDQPQHF.

The V and J genes are TRBV19 and TRBJ1-5, with 7 nucleotides matching TRBD1. The junction had 5 bases not matched to a gene; V was cut back by 5 bases and J by 4 bases. The CDR3 sequence is 14 residues long. Germline V lookup: CDR1 LNHDA, CDR2 SQIVND (reference sequence). The CDR3 DNA reads as TGTGCCAGTAGTCACGGGACAGAAAATCAGCCCCAGCATTTT. Translation gives CASSHGTENQPQHF.

The J gene is TRBJ2-5, the V gene TRBV29-1; no clear D. The V end was cut by 4 bases, the J end by 0 bases, with 3 bases between. This CDR3 is 11 amino acids long. Germline-derived CDR1 and CDR2 are SQVTM and ANQGSEA. CDR3 DNA sequence: TGCAGCGTTGTCTACCAAGAGACCCAGTACTTC. It is translated as CSVVYQETQYF.

The V gene is TRBV27, the J gene TRBJ2-7, with no clear D. The CDR3 is 13 amino acids. Germline loops: CDR1 MNHEY, CDR2 SMNVEV (reference sequence). Trimming stripped 6 bases from V and 7 bases from J, with 16 bases between. The CDR3 sequence: CASSVQMRQEQYF. For the CDR3, the DNA is TGTGCCAGCAGCGTGCAAATGAGGCAGGAGCAGTACTTC.

The rearrangement joins TRBV21-1 to TRBJ2-5; the table assigns TRBD2, which was not confirmed against the DNA. TRBV21-1 is assigned pseudogene status. The CDR3 runs 18 residues. Here the CDR3 reads CASSKALGLAGGQETQYF. The CDR3 coding sequence is TGTGCCAGCAGCAAAGCGCTAGGACTAGCGGGAGGGCAAGAGACCCAGTACTTC.

The chain combines TRBV25-1 with TRBJ2-2, with D possibly TRBD1 on 5 matching bases. V gave up 4 bases and J gave up 4 bases, with 10 bases separating them. CDR3 length equals 14 residues. Germline-derived CDR1 and CDR2 are MGHDK and SYGVNS. The CDR3 protein is CASSVHRSTGELFF. The CDR3 nucleotides read TGTGCCAGCAGTGTGCACAGGAGCACCGGGGAGCTGTTTTTT.

The gene calls are TRBV18 and TRBJ2-7, with D possibly being TRBD2 (6 bases). CDR1 and CDR2 from the germline V gene are KGHSH and LQKENI. The V gene lost 0 bases and the J gene lost 4 bases, with 10 bases spanning the gap. The CDR3 consists of 14 residues. The CDR3, as DNA: TGTGCCAGCTCACCACCAGGGGCGGGGTACGAGCAGTACTTC. Its translation: CASSPPGAGYEQYF.

This sequence joins TRBV14 and TRBJ1-4, with TRBD1 as a possible D gene (6 bases). V was shortened by 1 base and J by 9 bases, with 21 bases between the two germline ends. This CDR3 has 17 residues. Germline CDR1 is SGHDN and CDR2 is FVKESK. The CDR3 DNA is TGTGCCAGCAGCCAAGCCCTGCTCCGGGACAAAGAGAAAAAACTGTTTTTT. Its translation: CASSQALLRDKEKKLFF.

The chain combines TRBV30 with TRBJ2-1; D remains unclear. The V gene's germline CDR1 is GTSNPN and CDR2 SVGIG (reference sequence). The CDR3 runs to 11 residues. Trimming took off 2 bases at V and 8 bases at J, with 7 bases between the two ends. The CDR3 sequence: CAWSSRDEQFF. As DNA, the CDR3 is TGTGCCTGGAGTTCAAGAGATGAGCAGTTCTTC.

This clone appeared a single time. The chain combines TRBV5-8 with TRBJ2-3; 9 nucleotides line up with TRBD1. Looked up from germline, CDR1 is SGHTS and CDR2 is YDEGEE. The CDR3 totals 16 residues. Unmatched junction bases numbered 4, after V lost 0 bases and J lost 2 bases. The CDR3 coding sequence is TGTGCCAGCAGCTTGGCCGGGACAGGGTACACAGATACGCAGTATTTT. Translating gives CASSLAGTGYTDTQYF.

The rearrangement links TRBV28 to TRBJ2-7; D gene ambiguous. Germline values: CDR1 MDHEN, CDR2 SYDVKM. Trimming left V 5 bases short and J 2 bases short, with 10 bases between. This CDR3 region has 13 residues. In nucleotides, the CDR3 is TGTGCCAGCAGTCCCGAGACTGCCTACGAGCAGTACTTC. This codes for CASSPETAYEQYF.

Of note for this clone: A junction end diverges from the germline sequence, so it may reflect a read error. The rearrangement links TRBV30 to TRBJ2-1; tentatively, D is TRBD2 (7 bases). The CDR3 spans 15 residues. Germline V gene lookup returns CDR1 GTSNPN and CDR2 SVGIG (reference sequence). The CDR3 coding sequence is TGTGCCTGGAGGTGGGGGGGGCTATCCTCCAATGAGCAGTTCTTC. It translates to CAWRWGGLSSNEQFF.

The gene calls are TRBV13 and TRBJ2-1; 11 positions match TRBD2. This CDR3 region has 19 residues. Germline trimming cut 4 bases from V and 0 bases from J; bases unmatched to any gene: 11. Germline V CDR1 and CDR2: PRHDT, FYEKMQ (reference sequence). CDR3 amino acids: CASSSRGLADPSSYNEQFF. CDR3 DNA sequence: TGTGCCAGCAGCTCACGGGGACTAGCGGACCCTAGCTCCTACAATGAGCAGTTCTTC.

The V gene is TRBV6-1, the J gene TRBJ2-7, with D possibly matching TRBD1 (6 bases). V was clipped by 2 bases and J by 1 base, with 12 bases between them. The CDR3 has 15 amino acids. CDR1 is MNHNS and CDR2 is SASEGT in the germline V gene. This CDR3 reads CASSERPTGSYEQYF. DNA of the CDR3: TGTGCCAGCAGTGAACGTCCGACAGGATCCTACGAGCAGTACTTC.

Regarding this clone: Different DNA sequences within this sample yield the same CDR3. This chain connects TRBV29-1 to TRBJ1-1, with TRBD1 identical over 7 bases. V shed 7 bases, J shed 2 bases, and the junction held 4 bases outside the gene matches. The length of the CDR3 is 12 residues. Germline V CDR1 and CDR2: SQVTM, ANQGSEA. The DNA for the CDR3 is TGCAGCGCAAGGACAGGCAACACTGAAGCTTTCTTT. Translating it yields CSARTGNTEAFF. Filled out from reference TRBV29-1 and TRBJ1-1, the complete variable domain reads SAVISQKPSRDICQRGTSLTIQCQVDSQVTMMFWYRQQPGQSLTLIATANQGSEATYESGFVIDKFPISRPNLTFSTLTVSNMSPEDSSIYLCSARTGNTEAFFGQGTRLTVV.

The V gene is TRBV28, the J gene TRBJ1-5, with 7 bases lining up with TRBD1. The junction had 9 bases not matched to a gene; V was cut back by 6 bases and J by 7 bases. The CDR3 length is 14 residues. Germline assignment: CDR1 MDHEN and CDR2 SYDVKM. Here the CDR3 reads CASRVDRVVQPQHF. The CDR3 DNA reads TGTGCCAGCAGAGTAGACAGGGTGGTACAGCCCCAGCATTTT.

The chain employs TRBV5-1 and TRBJ2-7; D possibly corresponds to TRBD1 (5 bases). This CDR3 is 15 amino acids long. Germline loops: CDR1 SGHRS, CDR2 YFSETQ. V lost 4 bases and J 2 bases, leaving 16 bases between the germline ends. The CDR3 sequence: CASSRAPTATYEQYF. The CDR3 bases are TGCGCCAGCAGCCGGGCCCCGACAGCCACCTACGAGCAGTACTTC.